This entry lists 5 T cell receptor beta chains sequenced from one sample in a study of T cell responses to AZD1222 COVID-19 vaccine (dated by TCRdb to about 2021). Preparation of the library involved the immunoSEQ multiplex PCR assay. TCRdb's version of the immuneACCESS table is confined to in-frame rearrangements and falls short of the full clone set. An unresolved V gene accounts for under half of the shortfall where checked; the remainder is of unknown origin. For this sample the table gives 150,000 to 200,000 clones, of which approximately 91% were detected only once. Approximately 0.97% of the sample is in the top ten clones. The time point label corresponds to: baseline before first vaccination. This sample comprised peripheral blood, obtained on day 0 of AZD1222 vaccination. These receptor sequences come from an adult in good health.

The genes are TRBV19 and TRBJ1-5; D is possibly TRBD1 (5 bases). The germline CDR1 and CDR2 sequences are LNHDA and SQIVND (reference sequence). This CDR3 has 17 residues. V dropped 4 bases and J dropped 3 bases, with 19 bases sitting between them. The CDR3 here is CASSTLKFDSPNQPQHF. As DNA, the CDR3 is TGTGCCAGTAGTACACTTAAATTTGACAGTCCCAATCAGCCCCAGCATTTT.

This rearrangement joins TRBV6-5 to TRBJ1-1; no firm D call. The CDR3 sequence is 13 residues long. CDR1 is MNHEY, CDR2 SVGAGI, per germline. The V end was cut by 2 bases, the J end by 4 bases, with 8 bases between. The CDR3 reads CASSYPGGTEAFF. The CDR3 nucleotides are TGTGCCAGCAGTTACCCCGGTGGCACTGAAGCTTTCTTT.

The gene calls are TRBV7-2 and TRBJ2-2; D might be TRBD2 (6 bases). Germline lookup yields CDR1 SGHTA and CDR2 FQGNSA. Trimming cost V 8 bases and J 7 bases, with 20 bases left between them. This CDR3 has 15 amino acids. The CDR3 DNA follows: TGTGCCAGCGGATTAGATCGGAGGGACGGCGGGGAGCTGTTTTTT. Translated: CASGLDRRDGGELFF.

The genes are TRBV7-9 and TRBJ2-3, with 7 bases fitting TRBD1. The CDR3 is made up of 18 amino acids. V shed 4 bases and J 1 base; nucleotides not matched to a gene: 14. CDR1 and CDR2 from the germline V gene are SEHNR and FQNEAQ (reference sequence). CDR3 nucleotide sequence: TGTGCCAGCAGCTCCCCGCATGAGGACAGGCGGGGCACAGATACGCAGTATTTT. It specifies CASSSPHEDRRGTDTQYF.

This clone turned up a few times. The CDR3 does not close with the conserved phenylalanine or tryptophan, likely indicating a read error. The limits of the CDR3 on the DNA are not certain, so only TCRdb's listed CDR3 is given. This sequence joins TRBV5-3 and TRBJ2-7; the listed D gene, TRBD2, was not tested against the DNA. TRBV5-3 is known as an ORF, though its function is uncertain. The CDR3 has 14 amino acids, counting both end residues. The CDR3 spells CARSLGDSKTSGRG.